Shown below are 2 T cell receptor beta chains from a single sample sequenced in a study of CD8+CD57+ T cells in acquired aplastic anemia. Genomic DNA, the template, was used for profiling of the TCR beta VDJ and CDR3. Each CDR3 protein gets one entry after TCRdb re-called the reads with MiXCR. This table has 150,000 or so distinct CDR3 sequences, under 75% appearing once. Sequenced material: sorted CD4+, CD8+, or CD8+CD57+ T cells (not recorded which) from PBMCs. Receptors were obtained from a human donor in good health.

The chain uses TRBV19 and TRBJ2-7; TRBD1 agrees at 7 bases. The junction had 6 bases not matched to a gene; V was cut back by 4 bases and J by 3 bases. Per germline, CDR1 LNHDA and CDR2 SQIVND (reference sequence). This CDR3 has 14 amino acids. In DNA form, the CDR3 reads TGTGCCAGTAGTAGGGAGACAGGGAACTACGAGCAGTACTTC. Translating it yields CASSRETGNYEQYF.

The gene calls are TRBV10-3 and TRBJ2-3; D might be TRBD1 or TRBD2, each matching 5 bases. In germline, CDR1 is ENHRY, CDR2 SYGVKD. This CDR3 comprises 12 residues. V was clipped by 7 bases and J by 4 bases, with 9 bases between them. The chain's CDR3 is CAINGDADTQYF. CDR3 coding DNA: TGTGCCATCAATGGGGACGCAGATACGCAGTATTTT.